What follows are 27 T cell receptor beta chains derived from one specimen sequenced in a study of PD-1 blockade in mismatch repair-deficient tumors. Libraries were prepared by immunoSEQ multiplex PCR; TCRdb keeps only in-frame clonotypes and omits some of them. This table has roughly 53,000 clones, roughly three quarters appearing once. The sample was peripheral blood, taken 4 weeks after starting pembrolizumab. Receptors originate from an adult with mismatch repair-deficient cancer.

V gene TRBV27 combines with J gene TRBJ2-7; TRBD1 aligns across 7 bases. Germline values: CDR1 MNHEY, CDR2 SMNVEV (reference sequence). V shed 6 bases and J 1 base; nucleotides not matched to a gene: 3. The CDR3 spans 13 residues. CDR3 nucleotide sequence: TGTGCCAGCAGCCGGGACAGTTCCTACGAGCAGTACTTC. Protein sequence: CASSRDSSYEQYF.

The chain recombines TRBV4-1 with TRBJ1-1, with D perhaps TRBD1 (5 bases). There are 14 residues in the CDR3. V was cut by 0 bases and J by 7 bases, with 12 bases left in between. In germline, CDR1 is MGHRA, CDR2 YSYEKL. The CDR3 is CASSQDAGRLEAFF. Here the CDR3 DNA reads TGCGCCAGCAGCCAAGACGCGGGACGGCTTGAAGCTTTCTTT.

The V and J genes are TRBV27 and TRBJ2-1; D is unclear. Per the germline V gene, CDR1 is MNHEY and CDR2 is SMNVEV (reference sequence). The ends were cut back, 8 bases at V and 0 bases at J, with 17 bases in the middle. This CDR3 is built from 16 residues. The CDR3 nucleotides read TGTGCCAGCGTCTCCACCGAATCGAGCTCCTACAATGAGCAGTTCTTC. Its translation: CASVSTESSSYNEQFF.

This clone was recorded once. The rearrangement uses TRBV7-6 and TRBJ2-2; D not certain. Trimming shortened V by 0 bases and J by 1 base, and 12 bases separated the two germline ends. The CDR3 covers 17 residues. CDR1 and CDR2 (germline): SGHVS, FNYEAQ. DNA of the CDR3: TGTGCCAGCAGCTTAGCGACGGGCCTCGGGAACACCGGGGAGCTGTTTTTT. Amino acid sequence: CASSLATGLGNTGELFF.

The chain recombines TRBV11-2 with TRBJ2-1; D is tentatively TRBD1 or TRBD2 (6 bases each). The CDR3 is 15 amino acids. The V end lost 1 base, the J end lost 7 bases, and 14 bases lay between the germline ends. CDR1 and CDR2 from the germline V gene are SGHAT and FQNNGV. CDR3 DNA: TGTGCCAGCAGCTTAGTTAAGGGGGGATTTAATGAGCAGTTCTTC. This encodes CASSLVKGGFNEQFF.

This sequence joins TRBV27 and TRBJ2-6; D call uncertain. The CDR3 length is 17 residues. Trimming took 6 bases from V and 4 from J, leaving 19 bases between them. CDR1 and CDR2 (germline): MNHEY, SMNVEV (reference sequence). CDR3 nucleotide sequence: TGTGCCAGCAGATTTACGGGCCCAGCACCCGGGGCCAACGTCCTGACTTTC. Translated, it gives CASRFTGPAPGANVLTF.

CDR3 in amino acids: CASSLNRYNEKLFF. As DNA, the CDR3 is TGTGCCAGCAGCTTAAACAGATATAATGAAAAACTGTTTTTT. The chain employs TRBV7-9 and TRBJ1-4, with D uncertain. The CDR3 contains 14 residues. Trimming removed 2 bases at V and 4 bases at J, with 8 bases between. The germline gives CDR1 SEHNR, CDR2 FQNEAQ (reference sequence).

A few counts support this clone. The chain combines TRBV19 with TRBJ2-1; 10 positions agree with TRBD2. CDR1 is LNHDA, CDR2 SQIVND, per germline (reference sequence). Losses at the gene ends were 1 base for V and 0 bases for J; bases not matched to a gene: 0. The CDR3 consists of 16 residues. The CDR3 coding sequence is TGTGCCAGTAGTATAGTAGCGGGGGGCTCCTACAATGAGCAGTTCTTC. Protein product: CASSIVAGGSYNEQFF. Filled out from reference TRBV19 and TRBJ2-1, the complete variable domain reads DGGITQSPKYLFRKEGQNVTLSCEQNLNHDAMYWYRQDPGQGLRLIYYSQIVNDFQKGDIAEGYSVSREKKESFPLTVTSAQKNPTAFYLCASSIVAGGSYNEQFFGPGTRLTVL.

This sequence joins TRBV7-3 and TRBJ2-3; D might be TRBD1 (5 bases). Deletions cut 2 bases from V and 6 bases from J, with 15 bases between. Germline V gene sequence: CDR1 SGHTA, CDR2 FQGTGA. The CDR3 extends over 15 amino acids. CDR3 in amino acids: CASSLLLQGKDTQYF. For the CDR3, the DNA is TGTGCCAGCAGCTTACTTCTGCAGGGAAAGGATACGCAGTATTTT.

This rearrangement joins TRBV18 to TRBJ1-2; D call uncertain. The CDR3 spans 14 residues. Deletions cut 2 bases from V and 2 bases from J, with 9 bases between. CDR1 KGHSH and CDR2 LQKENI come from the germline V gene. CDR3 DNA sequence: TGTGCCAGCTCACCAGATCAAGGGAACTATGGCTACACCTTC. It translates to CASSPDQGNYGYTF.

The chain is built from TRBV15 and TRBJ2-3; 7 bases align to TRBD2. The germline CDR1 and CDR2 sequences are LNHNV and YYDKDF (reference sequence). With V trimmed by 4 bases and J by 2 bases, 6 bases remained unmatched. The CDR3 consists of 15 residues. This CDR3 is CATSIGLDLTDTQYF. The CDR3 DNA reads as TGTGCCACCAGCATCGGACTAGACCTCACAGATACGCAGTATTTT.

This chain links TRBV5-4 with TRBJ2-5; a possible D gene is TRBD1 (6 bases). Per germline, CDR1 SGHNT and CDR2 YYREEE (reference sequence). The V end lost 5 bases, the J end lost 2 bases, and 10 bases lay between the germline ends. The CDR3 runs to 13 residues. The CDR3 DNA follows: TGTGCCAGCAGGTGGGACACTCAAGAGACCCAGTACTTC. It translates to CASRWDTQETQYF.

The V call is TRBV6-6, the J call TRBJ2-5; D gene unclear. The germline gives CDR1 MNHNY, CDR2 SVGAGI (reference sequence). Trimming removed 2 bases from V and 1 base from J, with 11 bases in between. The CDR3 totals 15 residues. This CDR3 reads CASSYVSGIQETQYF. The CDR3 bases are TGTGCCAGCAGTTACGTATCTGGGATCCAAGAGACCCAGTACTTC.

This clone was detected only once. V is TRBV19 and J is TRBJ2-7, with 11 nucleotides matching TRBD2. The germline gives CDR1 LNHDA, CDR2 SQIVND (reference sequence). Losses at the gene ends were 9 bases for V and 5 bases for J; bases not matched to a gene: 9. The CDR3 contains 14 residues. The DNA of the CDR3 is TGTGCCAGGAGTGGACTAGCGGGCTCTCACGAGCAGTACTTC. It yields the protein CARSGLAGSHEQYF. Full variable domain (missing parts from reference TRBV19 and TRBJ2-7): DGGITQSPKYLFRKEGQNVTLSCEQNLNHDAMYWYRQDPGQGLRLIYYSQIVNDFQKGDIAEGYSVSREKKESFPLTVTSAQKNPTAFYLCARSGLAGSHEQYFGPGTRLTVT.

This clone has just one count. The chain uses TRBV18 and TRBJ1-4, with 9 bases that match TRBD1. The length of the CDR3 is 16 residues. V shed 3 bases, J shed 7 bases, and the junction held 9 bases outside the gene matches. CDR1 and CDR2 from the germline V gene are KGHSH and LQKENI. The CDR3 coding sequence is TGTGCCAGCTCACCCAGAACAGGGGGCGCAGGTGAAAAACTGTTTTTT. It encodes CASSPRTGGAGEKLFF.

The V and J genes are TRBV6-6 and TRBJ1-2; D might be TRBD1 (6 bases). The CDR3 has 15 amino acids. From germline, CDR1 is MNHNY and CDR2 SVGAGI (reference sequence). V dropped 4 bases and J dropped 2 bases, with 14 bases sitting between them. The CDR3: CASSSSNQGNYGYTF. The CDR3 nucleotides read TGTGCCAGCAGTTCCTCAAATCAGGGGAACTATGGCTACACCTTC.

The chain uses TRBV11-3 and TRBJ2-1; TRBD2 matches at 9 bases. J gave up 10 bases and V 6 bases, and 10 bases lay outside the gene matches. The CDR3 runs 14 residues. Per germline, CDR1 SGHNT and CDR2 YENEEA. The CDR3 DNA follows: TGTGCCAGCAGGGCGAGAGGGCGGGAGGGCGAGCAGTTCTTC. The encoded protein is CASRARGREGEQFF.

V and J are TRBV6-5 and TRBJ1-1; D unresolved. Germline V gene data show CDR1 as MNHEY and CDR2 as SVGAGI. The V and J ends lost 5 bases and 5 bases respectively, with 15 bases between them. This CDR3 is 14 amino acids long. The CDR3 spells CASSPTVYRTEAFF. The CDR3 DNA is TGTGCCAGCAGTCCCACGGTATATAGGACTGAAGCTTTCTTT.

This clone was counted a few times. Distinct nucleotide sequences in the sample also encode this CDR3. This chain connects TRBV7-6 to TRBJ1-1; the D gene is possibly TRBD1 (6 bases). This CDR3 has 14 residues. Looked up from germline, CDR1 is SGHVS and CDR2 is FNYEAQ. V was clipped by 2 bases and J by 2 bases, with 9 bases between them. The CDR3, as DNA: TGTGCCAGCAGCTTAAACAGGGCAAACACTGAAGCTTTCTTT. Translating it yields CASSLNRANTEAFF.

This clone was found a few times. In the same sample, other DNA sequences code for this CDR3. This chain links TRBV10-3 with TRBJ2-7, with D hard to call. Germline V gene data show CDR1 as ENHRY and CDR2 as SYGVKD. V dropped 0 bases and J dropped 3 bases, with 3 bases sitting between them. The CDR3 consists of 12 residues. The CDR3 DNA follows: TGTGCCATCAGTGAGTCTGACTACGAGCAGTACTTC. Protein sequence: CAISESDYEQYF.

This sequence joins TRBV6-6 and TRBJ2-7, with D tentatively TRBD1 or TRBD2 (6 bases each). Germline assignment: CDR1 MNHNY and CDR2 SVGAGI (reference sequence). This CDR3 region has 16 residues. Trimming removed 6 bases from V and 2 bases from J, with 20 bases in between. The CDR3 region is CASSRNVGGSTYEQYF. DNA for the CDR3: TGTGCCAGCAGCCGAAACGTCGGGGGCTCTACCTACGAGCAGTACTTC.

This clone was seen once. The DNA for the CDR3 is TGTGCCAGCAGTCAACTAGCGGGATTTAGGAATGAGCAGTTCTTC. Its translation: CASSQLAGFRNEQFF. The gene calls are TRBV7-2 and TRBJ2-1, with TRBD2 identical over 10 bases. Germline V CDR1 and CDR2: SGHTA, FQGNSA. V was pared by 6 bases and J by 7 bases, with 9 bases of the junction left unmatched. The CDR3 consists of 15 residues. The whole variable domain, filled in from reference TRBV7-2 and TRBJ2-1, reads GAGVSQSPSNKVTEKGKDVELRCDPISGHTALYWYRQSLGQGLEFLIYFQGNSAPDKSGLPSDRFSAERTGGSVSTLTIQRTQQEDSAVYLCASSQLAGFRNEQFFGPGTRLTVL.

This rearrangement joins TRBV27 to TRBJ2-7; perhaps TRBD2 as D (6 bases). The CDR3 consists of 14 residues. The germline V gene has CDR1 MNHEY and CDR2 SMNVEV (reference sequence). The ends were cut back, 2 bases at V and 2 bases at J, with 10 bases in the middle. CDR3 DNA: TGTGCCAGCAGTTTAATAGCGGCCCCCTACGAGCAGTACTTC. Residues: CASSLIAAPYEQYF.

The rearrangement joins TRBV28 to TRBJ2-7; no definite D call. Trimming removed 6 bases from V and 6 bases from J, with 12 bases in between. Germline V gene data show CDR1 as MDHEN and CDR2 as SYDVKM. The CDR3 has 12 amino acids. The CDR3 is CASSQTTGEQYF. The CDR3 DNA is TGTGCCAGCAGCCAAACTACTGGCGAGCAGTACTTC.

The chain is built from TRBV11-2 and TRBJ2-4; D ambiguous. The ends were cut back, 5 bases at V and 1 base at J, with 12 bases in the middle. CDR1 SGHAT and CDR2 FQNNGV come from the germline V gene. The CDR3 extends over 15 amino acids. The CDR3 coding sequence is TGTGCCAGCAGCCAAAACCGGGCCGCCAAAAACATTCAGTACTTC. Translation: CASSQNRAAKNIQYF.

The chain couples TRBV16 to TRBJ2-2, with D unresolved. CDR3 size: 13 residues. Trimming took 1 base from V and 6 from J, leaving 6 bases between them. Germline CDR1 is KGHSY and CDR2 is FQNENV. The CDR3 sequence: CASSQFHPGELFF. In DNA form, the CDR3 reads TGTGCCAGCAGCCAATTTCACCCCGGGGAGCTGTTTTTT.

Judged by abundance, this clone is medium-sized. The chain links TRBV25-1 to TRBJ2-1; a weak D match, TRBD1 (5 bases). This CDR3 has 15 residues. Germline loops: CDR1 MGHDK, CDR2 SYGVNS. Trimming took off 5 bases at V and 6 bases at J, with 17 bases between the two ends. The CDR3 sequence: CASSLRGLGINEQFF. DNA of the CDR3: TGTGCCAGCAGTCTAAGGGGTTTGGGGATCAATGAGCAGTTCTTC.